The 14 T cell receptor beta chains below were found in one sample sequenced in a study of OX40 agonist ivuxolimab in advanced cancers. TCRdb keeps only in-frame clones here, not all; method: immunoSEQ multiplex PCR. This sample yields roughly 29,000 clones, of which approximately 81% are seen a single time; roughly a sixth belongs to the top ten. This material consisted of CD4+ or CD8+ T cells sorted from blood, taken in a trial of the OX40 agonist ivuxolimab. The receptors were sampled from an adult with an advanced solid tumor such as melanoma, head and neck, liver or kidney cancer.

A single count supports this clone. In DNA, the CDR3 is TGTGCCAGCAGTCCCGGACAGGTACCCCAGACCCAGTACTTC. This sequence encodes CASSPGQVPQTQYF. This chain connects TRBV27 to TRBJ2-5; 7 bases match TRBD1. This CDR3 comprises 14 residues. V gave up 5 bases and J gave up 6 bases; unmatched junction bases: 9. Germline V gene data show CDR1 as MNHEY and CDR2 as SMNVEV (reference sequence).

The V call is TRBV11-2, the J call TRBJ1-1, with D possibly matching TRBD1 (5 bases). Germline values: CDR1 SGHAT, CDR2 FQNNGV. The CDR3 runs to 14 residues. The V gene lost 3 bases and the J gene lost 7 bases, with 15 bases spanning the gap. The CDR3 spells CASSLGLGVYEAFF. CDR3 nucleotide sequence: TGTGCCAGCAGCTTGGGACTGGGGGTTTATGAAGCTTTCTTT.

This clone was observed a handful of times. The chain has TRBV6-6 and TRBJ2-1, with D perhaps TRBD2 (5 bases). This CDR3 has 16 amino acids. CDR1 is MNHNY, CDR2 SVGAGI, per germline (reference sequence). Trimming left V 8 bases short and J 0 bases short, with 17 bases between. The CDR3 bases are TGTGCCAGCTCTTACCCAGCGGCCCTCTCCTACAATGAGCAGTTCTTC. This translates into CASSYPAALSYNEQFF.

The rearrangement joins TRBV6-5 to TRBJ1-1, with D tentatively TRBD1 (6 bases). Germline CDR1 and CDR2: MNHEY and SVGAGI. The CDR3 contains 13 residues. V dropped 0 bases and J dropped 11 bases, with 13 bases sitting between them. The CDR3 bases are TGTGCCAGCAGTTACTCGTGGGGGCAGATTGCTTTCTTT. It specifies CASSYSWGQIAFF.

The chain recombines TRBV5-6 with TRBJ2-7; TRBD2 is a possible D gene (5 bases). From germline, CDR1 is SGHDT and CDR2 YYEEEE. This CDR3 has 15 amino acids. V was clipped by 6 bases and J by 3 bases, with 19 bases between them. CDR3 amino acids: CASIQGSVTHYEQYF. As DNA, the CDR3 is TGTGCCAGCATCCAAGGGAGTGTTACCCACTACGAGCAGTACTTC.

The V gene is TRBV27, the J gene TRBJ2-3; possible D gene TRBD1, 6 bases. Trimming shortened V by 6 bases and J by 4 bases, and 17 bases separated the two germline ends. CDR3 length equals 15 residues. Germline assignment: CDR1 MNHEY and CDR2 SMNVEV (reference sequence). The CDR3 is CASRIRQDSPDTQYF. The CDR3 DNA reads TGTGCCAGCAGGATCCGACAGGACAGTCCAGATACGCAGTATTTT.

The CDR3, as DNA: TGTGCCAGCGGATTTTCGGGACTAGTGGATACGCAGTATTTT. Encoded protein: CASGFSGLVDTQYF. The V gene is TRBV27, the J gene TRBJ2-3, with 8 bases aligning to TRBD2. After removal of 8 bases from V and 6 bases from J, the junction contained 10 bases not matched to a gene. CDR1 and CDR2 (germline): MNHEY, SMNVEV (reference sequence). The CDR3 has 14 residues.

This chain connects TRBV4-2 to TRBJ2-1; D not certain. Trimming stripped 1 base from V and 7 bases from J, with 5 bases between. The CDR3 extends over 12 amino acids. Germline-derived CDR1 and CDR2 are LGHNA and YNFKEQ. CDR3 DNA sequence: TGTGCCAGCAGCCAAGGGGTAAATGAGCAGTTCTTC. Translated, it gives CASSQGVNEQFF.

V is TRBV7-9 and J is TRBJ2-5; D possibly matches TRBD1 or TRBD2 (5 bases each). The V and J ends lost 4 bases and 1 base respectively, with 16 bases between them. The germline V gene has CDR1 SEHNR and CDR2 FQNEAQ (reference sequence). The CDR3 has 16 amino acids. The CDR3: CASSSFEGPLQETQYF. The DNA for the CDR3 is TGTGCCAGCAGCTCATTTGAGGGACCGCTCCAAGAGACCCAGTACTTC.

The chain is built from TRBV5-4 and TRBJ1-6, with a tentative D call TRBD1 (5 bases). The CDR3 runs to 13 residues. The V gene lost 2 bases and the J gene lost 10 bases, with 10 bases spanning the gap. Germline loops: CDR1 SGHNT, CDR2 YYREEE (reference sequence). CDR3: CASSFFGGSPLHF. CDR3 sequence (DNA): TGTGCCAGCAGCTTTTTTGGGGGATCACCCCTCCACTTT.

By share, this clone ranks as medium-sized. The chain is built from TRBV12-5 and TRBJ1-2, with 7 bases that match TRBD1. The germline CDR1 and CDR2 sequences are LGHNT and FRNRAP. With 6 bases clipped from V and 0 bases from J, the junction kept 13 bases outside the gene matches. This CDR3 is built from 17 residues. The CDR3 is CASGTGTADASNYGYTF. The CDR3 DNA is TGTGCTAGTGGAACCGGGACAGCTGACGCCTCTAACTATGGCTACACCTTC.

This clone was recorded a few times. V usage is TRBV5-4 and J usage is TRBJ1-1; 7 bases map to TRBD1. Losses at the gene ends were 1 base for V and 1 base for J; bases not matched to a gene: 1. The CDR3 sequence is 14 residues long. Germline V gene lookup returns CDR1 SGHNT and CDR2 YYREEE (reference sequence). CDR3 residues: CASSLKGANTEAFF. The DNA of the CDR3 is TGTGCCAGCAGCTTGAAGGGGGCGAACACTGAAGCTTTCTTT.

This clone has a single count. The V and J genes are TRBV7-9 and TRBJ1-3, with 7 bases fitting TRBD1. Trimming cost V 11 bases and J 0 bases; bases outside gene matches: 10. Germline V gene data show CDR1 as SEHNR and CDR2 as FQNEAQ (reference sequence). The CDR3 totals 15 residues. CDR3 DNA: TGTGCCGCCGTAGGGACAGCATTCTCTGGAAACACCATATATTTT. Translated, it gives CAAVGTAFSGNTIYF.

This clone appeared a few times. The chain has TRBV28 and TRBJ2-2; tentatively, D is TRBD1 (5 bases). The CDR3 sequence is 15 residues long. Trimming took 2 bases from V and 1 from J, leaving 8 bases between them. In germline, CDR1 is MDHEN, CDR2 SYDVKM. The CDR3 sequence is CASSLSRVNTGELFF. The CDR3 region has the DNA TGTGCCAGCAGTTTAAGCAGGGTGAACACCGGGGAGCTGTTTTTT.